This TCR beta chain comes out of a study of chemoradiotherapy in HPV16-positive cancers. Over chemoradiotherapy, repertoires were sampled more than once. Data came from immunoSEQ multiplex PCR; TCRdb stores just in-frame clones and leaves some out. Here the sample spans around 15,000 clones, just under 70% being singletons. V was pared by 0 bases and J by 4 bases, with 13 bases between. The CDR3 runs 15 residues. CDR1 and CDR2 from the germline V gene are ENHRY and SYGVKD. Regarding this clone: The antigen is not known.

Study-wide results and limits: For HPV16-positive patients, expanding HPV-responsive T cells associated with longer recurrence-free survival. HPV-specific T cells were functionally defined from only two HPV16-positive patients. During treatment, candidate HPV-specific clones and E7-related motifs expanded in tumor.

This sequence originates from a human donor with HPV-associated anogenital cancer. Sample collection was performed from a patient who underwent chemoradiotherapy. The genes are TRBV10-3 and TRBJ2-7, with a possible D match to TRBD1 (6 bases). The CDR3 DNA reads TGTGCCATCAGTGAGTCTGTAGGCAGGGGATACGAGCAGTACTTC. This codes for CAISESVGRGYEQYF.